This T cell receptor (beta chain) was obtained from a study of high-grade serous ovarian cancer treatment subgroups. Overall study: Mean per sample: about 14,000 reads, some 7,300 unique TCR beta rearrangements.

In regard to this clone: Its antigen is unknown.

The tumor samples were collected prior to definitive surgery or chemotherapy. The V end lost 1 base, the J end lost 2 bases, and 8 bases lay between the germline ends. The CDR3 is made up of 14 amino acids. In germline, CDR1 is SGHTA, CDR2 FQGNSA. General study findings and limits: Without spatial data, bulk sequencing limits insight into HGSC tumor diversity. Same-patient tumor repertoires overlapped at roughly 0.095 to 0.8; different patients barely overlapped.

Some clones are missing from TCRdb's copy, which holds only in-frame ones; the method was immunoSEQ multiplex PCR. Altogether around 1,800 clones are present, 65% to 85% being singletons, with the ten largest covering less than 50%. The sequenced sample was tumor tissue. The V and J genes are TRBV7-2 and TRBJ2-5, with D possibly matching TRBD1 (6 bases). The TCR sequence derives from a human donor with high-grade serous ovarian cancer. The CDR3 nucleotides read TGTGCCAGCAGCTTAGACAGGGCGCAAGAGACCCAGTACTTC. This codes for CASSLDRAQETQYF.